This T cell receptor (beta chain) originates from a study of cytomegalovirus exposure and HLA in healthy donors. The study, taken as a whole, reports: Data from an earlier analysis indicated that most TCR beta V segments were productive either about 90% or about 30% of the time. Further analysis, carried out later, found HLA-associated TCR beta chains more clonally expanded than equally common other chains. HLA alleles were associated with some 17,000 TCR beta sequences in a later analysis at 0.05 false discovery rate. It was fewer than 200 TCR beta chains that were listed as cytomegalovirus-associated.

V lost 4 bases, J lost 4 bases, and 4 bases stayed unmatched. Per germline, CDR1 MNHEY and CDR2 SMNVEV (reference sequence). This CDR3 is built from 14 residues. The PCR had 60 Vbeta and 13 Jbeta primers. Data came from immunoSEQ multiplex PCR; TCRdb stores just in-frame clones and leaves some out. Among 150,000 or so clones listed, 70% to 90% were seen once. Turning to this clone: Its antigen remains unidentified.

Sequenced sample: PBMCs. The V gene is TRBV27, the J gene TRBJ1-3, with 7 bases fitting TRBD1. The source is a man younger than 35 in good health and CMV-seropositive. The CDR3 DNA follows: TGTGCCAGCAGTTCAACAGGGGACGGAAACACCATATATTTT. Translation: CASSSTGDGNTIYF.